This T cell receptor (beta chain) came from a study of T cell responses to AZD1222 COVID-19 vaccine. On the study more broadly: Second doses that came at about 4 or about 12 weeks were put together.

Remarks on this clone: The antigen remains undetermined.

The ends were cut back, 0 bases at V and 3 bases at J, with 9 bases in the middle. This CDR3 is built from 15 residues. The V gene's germline CDR1 is MNHEY and CDR2 SMNVEV (reference sequence). Study observations and caveats: Reportedly, nearly half the spike-specific TCRs target unmutated variant regions. Spike-specific TCR breadth and depth were elevated following two AZD1222 doses.

The method was immunoSEQ multiplex PCR; TCRdb's version includes in-frame clones alone and lacks a portion of them. The table records roughly 200,000 clones, approximately 86% of them present only once. The V call is TRBV27, the J call TRBJ1-5; D unresolved. This TCR derives from an adult in good health. Here the sequenced sample was peripheral blood, taken on day 0 of AZD1222 vaccination. CDR3 in amino acids: CASSLSGSTNQPQHF. The DNA for the CDR3 is TGTGCCAGCAGTTTATCGGGGAGTACCAATCAGCCCCAGCATTTT.